The following is a T cell receptor (beta chain) sequence with its context. Its antigen has not been determined. Per-nucleotide qualities are absent, and no much larger clonotype sits a single base away. This entry is derived from a study of shared clonotypes between healthy human individuals (TCRdb year 2020). Regarding the study in general: A couple of women and a few men aged 18 to 49 years were included in the cohort. For each donor, CD4 naive and CD4 memory were each given three plates, CD8 naive was given two plates, and CD8 memory was given one plate. To estimate repertoire size and how much clonotypes are shared between individuals, the study performed deep sequencing of blood TCR repertoires from about five healthy adults. Libraries were prepared and TCR repertoires were sequenced by different laboratories using diverse techniques, in order to increase sequencing depth and limit assay-specific biases. Each donor's leukapheresis produced roughly between roughly 0.85 and 9.5 billion PBMCs. Summary of the overall study and its limitations: Naive subsets generally had larger estimated clonotype richness than memory subsets did. Rarefaction of sorted-subset datasets indicated incomplete sequencing despite the large sequencing depth. The genetic and exposure-history diversity represented was limited by the small number of donors. Sampling was restricted to blood, and TCR repertoires in tissue are likely to differ from TCR repertoires in blood. About 4.5% of naive CD4, 3.5% of naive CD8, about 2.5% of memory CD4, and 0.4% of memory CD8 clonotypes were shared across a few donors. Pairwise subsampling indicated that sequencing depth was expected to affect the degree of clonotype sharing among donors. Compared with non-shared clonotypes, clonotypes shared by all four sorted-subset donors had higher generation probabilities.

Spanning cysteine to phenylalanine, the CDR3 consists of 12 amino acids. Of all the DNA, just the CDR3 is kept, 36 bases in frame from base 1. The germline V gene (reference sequence) yields LNHDA for CDR1 and SQIVND for CDR2. Trimming at the junction amounts to 6 bases on V and 4 bases on J, and the germline ends lie 6 bases apart. For the CD8 naive samples, CD45RO-negative cells were positively selected for CCR7, yielding a CD45RA+CCR7+ population from which TemRA cells were excluded. The donors were healthy, HIV-negative adults with no recently reported acute infections or vaccinations. All donors were Caucasian adults living in Nashville, Tennessee, USA. After blood collection by leukapheresis, PBMCs were isolated using Ficoll-Histopaque density gradient centrifugation and then cryopreserved in the vapor phase of liquid nitrogen. Analytical flow cytometry was used to check the purity and quantity of every magnetically sorted T cell population. Genomic DNA was isolated from every sorted fraction and measured by UV absorbance on a Nanodrop 2000c.

Using the deep immunoSEQ assay, TCR CDR3 regions were amplified from genomic DNA by multiplex PCR. For each cell subset, the extracted genomic DNA was distributed evenly across all wells of several immunoSEQ 96-well plates, and each plate served as one replicate. For sorted subsets, each replicate PCR was loaded with approximately 190 ng genomic DNA, equivalent to about 33,000 T cell genomes. The purified libraries were quantified using a Qubit 3.0 fluorometer, sized with a Bioanalyzer 2100, and then quantified again using the KAPA Library Quantification kit. Every immunoSEQ 96-well plate was sequenced on a separate single-read 150-cycle Illumina NextSeq 550 flow cell. Per the source publication's procedure: The immunoSEQ output contained only junctional sequences without quality scores, so filtering could not match that applied to full-length reads. Sequences were annotated with PyIR, a Python wrapper for IgBLAST v1.9, and V/J genes and CDR3 were assigned using IMGT germline references. Reads were filtered out if the reads had weak V/J assignments (E-value above 1e-6), no CDR3, stop codons, out-of-frame junctions, or ambiguous translated residues. V3J clonotypes were defined as sequences sharing an identical inferred V gene, J gene, and CDR3 amino acid sequence. The percentage overlap between two repertoires was calculated by dividing the number of shared unique clonotypes by the size of the smaller repertoire. Repertoire richness was assessed with RTK rarefaction, the Chao1 estimator, and Recon v2.1 estimates of unobserved clonotypes. Generation probabilities for all TCRbeta clonotypes obtained by the gDNA method from four donors were computed using OLGA. TCRdb obtained this table from immuneACCESS and retained in-frame rearrangements with V and J assigned. These tables miss some clones; where compared with another copy, unresolved V genes account for less than half of the shortfall, and the remainder is unexplained. V, J and clone size derive from that table, while D and trimming were established from the DNA sequence. Across this sample there are around 2.1 million clones, with approximately 94% seen only once. The top ten clonotypes cover approximately 1.7% of the sample.

Here the chain combines TRBV19 and TRBJ2-2, and TRBD2 may be the D gene, going by 5 matching bases. The receptor's source is a man younger than 30 in good health. Some clones in this sample may be carry-over from other donors' samples. Sequencing input: naive CD8+ T cells from PBMCs. This specimen's cell subset or site label, per the study, means: CD45RA+CCR7+. The encoded CDR3 is CASSGVTGELFF. The DNA sequence reads TGTGCCAGTAGCGGGGTCACCGGGGAGCTGTTTTTT.